Presented here are 19 T cell receptor beta chains from one specimen sequenced in a study of a mutant IDH1 vaccine in newly diagnosed glioma. This sample's time point: week 47, end of study. In every dose of vaccine, 300 ug of mutant IDH1 20-mer peptide was given alongside topical imiquimod. The protocol was immunoSEQ multiplex PCR, while the TCRdb copy is restricted to in-frame clones and leaves out a portion. The table records tens of thousands of clones, 70% to 90% of them present only once. These receptors lack a known antigen. Here the sequenced sample was PBMCs, taken from a glioma patient whose treatment included an IDH1 peptide vaccine. The receptors here all came from a man in his forties or fifties with glioma.

V gene TRBV13 combines with J gene TRBJ1-3; 7 nucleotides match TRBD1. Trimming cost V 4 bases and J 4 bases; bases outside gene matches: 4. From germline, CDR1 is PRHDT and CDR2 FYEKMQ (reference sequence). The CDR3 totals 14 residues. The DNA for the CDR3 is TGTGCCAGCAGCTCGGGGACAGCGGGAAACACCATATATTTT. Residues: CASSSGTAGNTIYF.

The chain joins TRBV15 to TRBJ2-4; 10 nucleotides agree with TRBD1. Germline CDR1 is LNHNV and CDR2 is YYDKDF (reference sequence). The trim removed 6 bases at V and 5 bases at J, leaving 7 bases unmatched. CDR3 length: 15 amino acids. For the CDR3, the DNA is TGTGCCACCAGTTCCGACAGGGGGCTACAAAACATTCAGTACTTC. It translates to CATSSDRGLQNIQYF.

The chain carries TRBV7-3 and TRBJ2-2; D unresolved. Germline V CDR1 and CDR2: SGHTA, FQGTGA. Trimming shortened V by 5 bases and J by 3 bases, and 13 bases separated the two germline ends. This CDR3 spans 15 amino acids. As DNA, the CDR3 is TGTGCCAGCAGCAGGACGGCCAGCCACACCGGGGAGCTGTTTTTT. Amino acid sequence: CASSRTASHTGELFF.

The chain links TRBV7-9 to TRBJ2-2; D is uncertain. V was shortened by 1 base and J by 2 bases, with 8 bases between the two germline ends. This CDR3 has 15 amino acids. CDR1 is SEHNR and CDR2 is FQNEAQ in the germline V gene (reference sequence). The CDR3 DNA is TGTGCCAGCAGCTTAGGCCTTAGCAACACCGGGGAGCTGTTTTTT. It translates to CASSLGLSNTGELFF.

This clone was found a few times. The chain carries TRBV5-1 and TRBJ2-1; 7 nucleotides line up with TRBD2. CDR3 length: 15 amino acids. The germline V gene encodes CDR1 SGHRS and CDR2 YFSETQ. J lost 5 bases, V lost 1 base, and 6 bases had no gene match. In nucleotides, the CDR3 is TGCGCCAGCAGCTTGATCGGGGGGAGAAACAATGAGCAGTTCTTC. Residues: CASSLIGGRNNEQFF.

The table lists this clone with many counts. The chain couples TRBV7-2 to TRBJ1-1; no clear D. Trimming stripped 1 base from V and 10 bases from J, with 16 bases between. Germline CDR1 SGHTA, CDR2 FQGNSA. The CDR3 has 14 residues. The CDR3 here is CASSLVIEVHGAFF. The CDR3 DNA sequence: TGTGCCAGCAGCTTAGTAATTGAGGTACACGGAGCTTTCTTT. Complete variable domain (other parts from reference TRBV7-2 and TRBJ1-1): GAGVSQSPSNKVTEKGKDVELRCDPISGHTALYWYRQSLGQGLEFLIYFQGNSAPDKSGLPSDRFSAERTGGSVSTLTIQRTQQEDSAVYLCASSLVIEVHGAFFGQGTRLTVV.

The chain carries TRBV4-2 and TRBJ2-7; 8 bases map to TRBD1. This CDR3 has 17 residues. Per germline, CDR1 LGHNA and CDR2 YNFKEQ. V dropped 1 base and J dropped 10; count of bases not matched to a gene: 18. The CDR3 sequence is CASSQVSQPGQGPHQYF. DNA for the CDR3: TGTGCCAGCAGCCAAGTGTCCCAACCCGGACAGGGCCCTCACCAGTACTTC.

This chain links TRBV11-2 with TRBJ2-1, with D unclear. This CDR3 is built from 12 residues. V was trimmed by 4 bases and J by 0 bases, leaving 1 base between them. Germline lookup yields CDR1 SGHAT and CDR2 FQNNGV. CDR3 loop: CASSYSYNEQFF. The CDR3 nucleotides are TGTGCCAGCAGCTACTCCTACAATGAGCAGTTCTTC.

The chain links TRBV9 to TRBJ2-5; possible D gene TRBD2, 5 bases. V was shortened by 4 bases and J by 7 bases, with 20 bases between the two germline ends. This CDR3 spans 15 amino acids. Germline loops: CDR1 SGDLS, CDR2 YYNGEE. CDR3 region: CASSLSGLPRATQYF. CDR3 DNA sequence: TGTGCCAGCAGCCTGAGCGGTCTTCCTAGAGCGACCCAGTACTTC.

The CDR3 nucleotides are TGTGCCAGCAGCTTCAAAGCCGGGACGAGAGCCTCTGGGGCCAACGTCCTGACTTTC. Protein sequence: CASSFKAGTRASGANVLTF. The chain uses TRBV7-2 and TRBJ2-6; possibly TRBD1 or TRBD2 for D (5 bases each). This CDR3 region has 19 residues. V was pared by 3 bases and J by 0 bases, with 18 bases between. The germline gives CDR1 SGHTA, CDR2 FQGNSA.

In this sample, this clone turned up once. The CDR3 protein is CAISERGGLETQYF. DNA of the CDR3: TGTGCCATCAGTGAGCGTGGGGGCTTAGAGACCCAGTACTTC. The chain carries TRBV10-3 and TRBJ2-5; D possibly corresponds to TRBD1 (6 bases). Germline loops: CDR1 ENHRY, CDR2 SYGVKD. Trimming took 2 bases from V and 4 from J, leaving 11 bases between them. This CDR3 spans 14 amino acids.

The gene calls are TRBV29-1 and TRBJ1-2; 7 positions match TRBD1. Looked up from germline, CDR1 is SQVTM and CDR2 is ANQGSEA. The trim removed 0 bases at V and 4 bases at J, leaving 14 bases unmatched. This CDR3 contains 17 residues. CDR3 sequence: CSVEEKGTAGPSYGYTF. CDR3 DNA sequence: TGCAGCGTTGAAGAAAAAGGGACAGCAGGGCCAAGCTATGGCTACACCTTC. The whole variable domain, filled in from reference TRBV29-1 and TRBJ1-2, reads SAVISQKPSRDICQRGTSLTIQCQVDSQVTMMFWYRQQPGQSLTLIATANQGSEATYESGFVIDKFPISRPNLTFSTLTVSNMSPEDSSIYLCSVEEKGTAGPSYGYTFGSGTRLTVV.

This chain uses TRBV5-1 with TRBJ1-1; D possibly corresponds to TRBD1 (5 bases). CDR3 length: 14 amino acids. In germline, CDR1 is SGHRS, CDR2 YFSETQ. V gave up 6 bases and J gave up 6 bases, with 18 bases separating them. This CDR3 reads CASTKWQGAPEAFF. The CDR3 DNA reads as TGCGCCAGCACCAAGTGGCAGGGAGCCCCTGAAGCTTTCTTT.

This clone was detected only once. The CDR3 loop is CAWSGAGTNLLSSYNEQFF. CDR3 nucleotide sequence: TGTGCCTGGAGTGGGGCCGGGACTAACCTTTTGAGCTCCTACAATGAGCAGTTCTTC. The chain couples TRBV30 to TRBJ2-1; 7 nucleotides align to TRBD2. Germline CDR1 is GTSNPN and CDR2 is SVGIG (reference sequence). This CDR3 is built from 19 residues. With V trimmed by 1 base and J by 0 bases, 15 bases remained unmatched.

V is TRBV27 and J is TRBJ1-3; D is perhaps TRBD1 (5 bases). The CDR3 is 15 amino acids. The germline CDR1 and CDR2 sequences are MNHEY and SMNVEV (reference sequence). V was cut by 6 bases and J by 1 base, with 13 bases left in between. Here the CDR3 reads CASRPAGGSGNTIYF. CDR3 sequence (DNA): TGTGCCAGCAGGCCCGCGGGGGGTTCTGGAAACACCATATATTTT.

The chain links TRBV7-3 to TRBJ2-1; D is possibly TRBD2 (5 bases). With 2 bases removed from V and 8 bases from J, the gap between germline ends came to 10 bases. The CDR3 is made up of 13 amino acids. Germline assignment: CDR1 SGHTA and CDR2 FQGTGA. The CDR3 protein is CASSLEARDEQFF. CDR3 nucleotides: TGTGCCAGCAGCTTAGAAGCGAGGGATGAGCAGTTCTTC.

This clone appeared once. J is TRBJ2-7 and V is TRBV28; the D gene is possibly TRBD2 (6 bases). There are 13 residues in the CDR3. From germline, CDR1 is MDHEN and CDR2 SYDVKM. Trimming removed 8 bases at V and 1 base at J, with 12 bases between. The CDR3 DNA reads as TGTGCCAGCCGGAGGGCAGGTTCCTACGAGCAGTACTTC. This gives the protein CASRRAGSYEQYF.

The chain has TRBV4-3 and TRBJ1-6, with D perhaps TRBD1 (5 bases). This CDR3 has 15 residues. Between the trimmed V and J ends, which lost 0 bases and 5 bases, there was a span of 8 bases. The germline V gene has CDR1 LGHNA and CDR2 YSLEER. The DNA of the CDR3 is TGCGCCAGCAGCCAAGAGGGGACGGATAATTCACCCCTCCACTTT. Translation: CASSQEGTDNSPLHF.

This clone was recorded a few times. This rearrangement joins TRBV5-1 to TRBJ1-6; TRBD1 might be the D (5 bases). Per germline, CDR1 SGHRS and CDR2 YFSETQ. Trimming shortened V by 1 base and J by 5 bases, and 10 bases separated the two germline ends. This CDR3 comprises 15 residues. The CDR3 DNA is TGCGCCAGCAGCTTGATCCGGGGCAATAATTCACCCCTCCACTTT. Protein sequence: CASSLIRGNNSPLHF.